The sequence of this T cell receptor beta chain was determined in a study of cytomegalovirus exposure and HLA in healthy donors. PCR employed 60 Vbeta and 13 Jbeta primers. Original processing methods: An analysis that came later counted 70 million to 100 million unique TCR beta chains, approximately 10 million shared. Sequenced by immunoSEQ multiplex PCR; TCRdb stores in-frame clones only, minus some. V and J calls and clone size are as listed in that table; D and trimming were resolved from the DNA. Altogether roughly 130,000 clones are present, 80% being singletons, with the ten largest covering 1%. The V segment lost 3 bases and the J segment 7 bases; nucleotides outside the gene matches: 11. Germline V gene sequence: CDR1 KGHSH, CDR2 LQKENI. This CDR3 is built from 15 residues.

The receptor's source is a man in his forties or fifties in good health and CMV-seronegative. The rearrangement uses TRBV18 and TRBJ2-5; 7 bases line up with TRBD1. Sequencing was done on a sample of PBMCs. The CDR3 coding sequence is TGTGCCAGCTCACCGGGACAGAGTGAGGTCGGGACCCAGTACTTC. This codes for CASSPGQSEVGTQYF.